The clone carrying this TCR beta chain was counted once. Study processing details: Estimated nucleated cell counts came from reference gene primer amplification. Sequencing was performed with immunoSEQ multiplex PCR; in TCRdb, only in-frame clones are kept and a portion is missing. That table gives V, J and clone size, and the DNA gave D and trimming. Among about 50,000 clones listed, around 90% were seen once. The data were obtained in a study of blood T cell repertoires in COVID-19. Study-level background: Samples representing acute and convalescent COVID-19 were sourced from the United States, Italy and Spain. Sample material is recorded as cDNA or gDNA derived from T cells, B-cell-depleted T cells, or PBMCs.

The V gene end was trimmed by 4 bases and the J gene end by 7 bases; junction bases not matched to a gene: 13. Germline CDR1 is SGHDN and CDR2 is FVKESK. This CDR3 spans 17 amino acids. This TCR came from a human donor in a cohort sampled during active COVID-19. This chain links TRBV14 with TRBJ2-1, with 10 bases identical to TRBD2. Source material: peripheral blood. CDR3 sequence (DNA): TGTGCCAGCAGCCTCCCTCTCCGGAGCGGGAGGGCGAATGAGCAGTTCTTC. Its protein product is CASSLPLRSGRANEQFF.